These T cell receptor beta chains were read from a single sample in a study of Ad26.COV2.S vaccination and SARS-CoV-2 variants. Profiling relied on immunoSEQ multiplex PCR, and the TCRdb table lists in-frame clones only, not all of them. The table records 400,000 to 500,000 clones, roughly 89% of them present only once. Sequencing was performed on peripheral blood, taken in a trial of Ad26.COV2.S vaccine versus placebo. These receptors were collected from a person aged 18-60 years who received the Ad26.COV2.S COVID-19 vaccine or a placebo. Each CDR3 is given with its conserved first and last residue. Each record gives: J gene, D gene, clone size, V gene, CDR3 DNA, CDR3 protein. The D gene is left open where the match is weak. Part of the rows lack a size; the others show once, few, many or a class for expanded clones.

J gene: TRBJ2-7
D gene: -
clone size: -
V gene: TRBV28
CDR3 DNA: TGTGCCAGCAGTCCTGGGGGCGAGCAGTACTTC
CDR3 protein: CASSPGGEQYF

J gene: TRBJ1-1
D gene: -
clone size: -
V gene: TRBV9
CDR3 DNA: TGTGCCAGCAGCCCAATGGGACATCAGAACACTGAAGCTTTCTTT
CDR3 protein: CASSPMGHQNTEAFF

J gene: TRBJ1-1
D gene: -
clone size: -
V gene: TRBV28
CDR3 DNA: TGTGCCAGCAGTTACGGTACACTTCGGCAAGCTTTCTTT
CDR3 protein: CASSYGTLRQAFF

J gene: TRBJ2-7
D gene: -
clone size: -
V gene: TRBV7-9
CDR3 DNA: TGTGCCAGCAGCTTATGGACCGGGACCCACGAGCAGTACTTC
CDR3 protein: CASSLWTGTHEQYF

J gene: TRBJ1-4
D gene: TRBD1
clone size: -
V gene: TRBV7-2
CDR3 DNA: TGTGCCAGCAGCTTAGCGCTAAGGACAGGGGGCGAAACTAATGAAAAACTGTTTTTT
CDR3 protein: CASSLALRTGGETNEKLFF

J gene: TRBJ1-6
D gene: -
clone size: -
V gene: TRBV10-3
CDR3 DNA: TGTGCCATCACCGAGACACAATCTCATAATTCACCCCTCCACTTT
CDR3 protein: CAITETQSHNSPLHF

J gene: TRBJ2-1
D gene: -
clone size: -
V gene: TRBV5-1
CDR3 DNA: TGCGCCAGCAGCTTGCTTCAGACCTACAATGAGCAGTTCTTC
CDR3 protein: CASSLLQTYNEQFF

J gene: TRBJ2-7
D gene: -
clone size: -
V gene: TRBV7-9
CDR3 DNA: TGTGCCAGCAGCTTGGTGGTAGGGTTTCAGTACTTC
CDR3 protein: CASSLVVGFQYF

J gene: TRBJ1-5
D gene: -
clone size: -
V gene: TRBV7-9
CDR3 DNA: TGTGCCAGCAGCTTGGGGGATCAGCCCCAGCATTTT
CDR3 protein: CASSLGDQPQHF

J gene: TRBJ2-3
D gene: -
clone size: -
V gene: TRBV7-9
CDR3 DNA: TGTGCCAGCAGCTTAAGTGCCGCGAGCACAGATACGCAGTATTTT
CDR3 protein: CASSLSAASTDTQYF

J gene: TRBJ1-2
D gene: -
clone size: -
V gene: TRBV10-3
CDR3 DNA: TGTGCCATCGGAGGACGCTATGGCTACACCTTC
CDR3 protein: CAIGGRYGYTF

J gene: TRBJ1-3
D gene: -
clone size: -
V gene: TRBV18
CDR3 DNA: TGTGCCAGCGCAGACAGCGGAAACACCATATATTTT
CDR3 protein: CASADSGNTIYF

J gene: TRBJ2-1
D gene: -
clone size: -
V gene: TRBV7-3
CDR3 DNA: TGTGCCAGCAGCAGAGAGGGACGGGGATTTTACAATGAGCAGTTCTTC
CDR3 protein: CASSREGRGFYNEQFF

J gene: TRBJ2-5
D gene: -
clone size: once
V gene: TRBV12-3/TRBV12-4
CDR3 DNA: TGTGCCAGCAGTTTAAGGGTTCGGGAGACCCAGTACTTC
CDR3 protein: CASSLRVRETQYF

J gene: TRBJ2-3
D gene: -
clone size: -
V gene: TRBV28
CDR3 DNA: TGTGCCAGCAGCCTAGCCGGGGCTAGCACAGATACGCAGTATTTT
CDR3 protein: CASSLAGASTDTQYF

J gene: TRBJ2-7
D gene: -
clone size: -
V gene: TRBV5-1
CDR3 DNA: TGCGCCAGCAGCTCGCAAACCTACGAGCAGTACTTC
CDR3 protein: CASSSQTYEQYF

J gene: TRBJ2-1
D gene: -
clone size: -
V gene: TRBV18
CDR3 DNA: TGTGCCAGCTCACCTTTTAAGATCAATGAGCAGTTCTTC
CDR3 protein: CASSPFKINEQFF

J gene: TRBJ2-5
D gene: TRBD2
clone size: -
V gene: TRBV9
CDR3 DNA: TGTGCCAGCAGCGTAGCCGGTAGCGGGGATGAGACCCAGTACTTC
CDR3 protein: CASSVAGSGDETQYF

J gene: TRBJ1-5
D gene: -
clone size: -
V gene: TRBV5-8
CDR3 DNA: TGTGCCAGCAGCTTGGAATTGTCAGGACACCCCAATCAGCCCCAGCATTTT
CDR3 protein: CASSLELSGHPNQPQHF

J gene: TRBJ2-6
D gene: -
clone size: -
V gene: TRBV14
CDR3 DNA: TGTGCCAGCAGCCAAGATATAGGGGGTGCTGGGGCCAACGTCCTGACTTTC
CDR3 protein: CASSQDIGGAGANVLTF

J gene: TRBJ1-1
D gene: TRBD1
clone size: -
V gene: TRBV28
CDR3 DNA: TGTGCTGGGCGGACAGGGGGTACCACTGAAGCTTTCTTT
CDR3 protein: CAGRTGGTTEAFF

J gene: TRBJ2-5
D gene: TRBD2
clone size: -
V gene: TRBV11-1
CDR3 DNA: TGTGCCAGCAGCTTAAGGAGCGGGAGGGCCCGTGAGACCCAGTACTTC
CDR3 protein: CASSLRSGRARETQYF

J gene: TRBJ1-1
D gene: -
clone size: few
V gene: TRBV12-3/TRBV12-4
CDR3 DNA: TGTGCCAGCAGTTTAACGAGCACTGAAGCTTTCTTT
CDR3 protein: CASSLTSTEAFF

J gene: TRBJ1-5
D gene: TRBD1
clone size: -
V gene: TRBV6-5
CDR3 DNA: TGTGCCAGCAGTTTACAGGGGGGCAATCAGCCCCAGCATTTT
CDR3 protein: CASSLQGGNQPQHF

J gene: TRBJ2-7
D gene: TRBD1
clone size: -
V gene: TRBV7-2
CDR3 DNA: TGTGCCAGCAGCTTCCGACAGGGAGCCGGTGGTTACGAGCAGTACTTC
CDR3 protein: CASSFRQGAGGYEQYF

J gene: TRBJ2-7
D gene: -
clone size: -
V gene: TRBV19
CDR3 DNA: TGTGCCAGTAGTATCTCTCCTAGGAGCTCCTACGAGCAGTACTTC
CDR3 protein: CASSISPRSSYEQYF

J gene: TRBJ1-6
D gene: TRBD1
clone size: -
V gene: TRBV9
CDR3 DNA: TGTGCCAGCAGCGTCCGGGACAGCAATTCACCCCTCCACTTT
CDR3 protein: CASSVRDSNSPLHF

J gene: TRBJ2-1
D gene: TRBD2
clone size: -
V gene: TRBV19
CDR3 DNA: TGTGCCAGTTCGACTAGCGGGAGACCCTACAATGAGCAGTTCTTC
CDR3 protein: CASSTSGRPYNEQFF

J gene: TRBJ1-6
D gene: -
clone size: once
V gene: TRBV5-1
CDR3 DNA: TGCGCCAGCAGCCGCGGCGGCGCCAGGGGTGGGTCACCCCTCCACTTT
CDR3 protein: CASSRGGARGGSPLHF

J gene: TRBJ1-1
D gene: -
clone size: once
V gene: TRBV4-3
CDR3 DNA: TGCGCCAGCAGCCAAGATACAGGGAACACTGAAGCTTTCTTT
CDR3 protein: CASSQDTGNTEAFF

J gene: TRBJ2-5
D gene: TRBD1
clone size: -
V gene: TRBV2
CDR3 DNA: TGTGCCAGCAGTATAGACAGGGGGCGAGGGACCCAGTACTTC
CDR3 protein: CASSIDRGRGTQYF

J gene: TRBJ2-2
D gene: -
clone size: -
V gene: TRBV10-3
CDR3 DNA: TGTGCCATCAGCCCCATAGGTAGCAACACCGGGGAGCTGTTTTTT
CDR3 protein: CAISPIGSNTGELFF

J gene: TRBJ1-2
D gene: TRBD1
clone size: -
V gene: TRBV9
CDR3 DNA: TGTGCCAGCAGCTCACAATCCCTCCGGGACAGGGGGCGCACCTATGGCTACACCTTC
CDR3 protein: CASSSQSLRDRGRTYGYTF

J gene: TRBJ2-3
D gene: -
clone size: -
V gene: TRBV4-2
CDR3 DNA: TGTGCCAGCAGCCGAGACAAGGACACAGATACGCAGTATTTT
CDR3 protein: CASSRDKDTDTQYF

J gene: TRBJ2-5
D gene: TRBD1
clone size: -
V gene: TRBV29-1
CDR3 DNA: TGCAGCGGATACAGGGGAATAGAGACCCAGTACTTC
CDR3 protein: CSGYRGIETQYF

J gene: TRBJ2-7
D gene: -
clone size: -
V gene: TRBV6-5
CDR3 DNA: TGTGCCAGCAGTTACTCGGAGGGGGCGGCCTACGAGCAGTACTTC
CDR3 protein: CASSYSEGAAYEQYF

J gene: TRBJ1-6
D gene: -
clone size: -
V gene: TRBV19
CDR3 DNA: TGTGCCAGTATAGGTAGCTCCTATAATTCACCCCTCCACTTT
CDR3 protein: CASIGSSYNSPLHF

J gene: TRBJ1-5
D gene: -
clone size: -
V gene: TRBV15
CDR3 DNA: TGTGCCACCAGCAGAGTAGCTACAGAGGCTTATCAGCCCCAGCATTTT
CDR3 protein: CATSRVATEAYQPQHF

J gene: TRBJ2-7
D gene: -
clone size: -
V gene: TRBV5-1
CDR3 DNA: TGCGCCAGCAGCTTGGGAGGCGGAGGGACATTCGCCTACGAGCAGTACTTC
CDR3 protein: CASSLGGGGTFAYEQYF